The entry below gives a single T cell receptor beta chain sequence along with its context. Its specificity is not known. V gave up 0 bases and J gave up 3 bases, with 8 bases separating them. The CDR3 length is 14 residues. From germline, CDR1 is SGHTA and CDR2 FQGNSA. The isolated RNA, all of it, was reverse transcribed, so expressed TCRB transcripts were what got sequenced. Measured with immunoSEQ multiplex PCR; TCRdb has only the in-frame clones, and not every one. Among about 340,000 clones listed, approximately 10% were seen once. These data come from a study of beta chain features in type 1 diabetes. Whole-study findings and limits: When Type 1 diabetes patients were examined, their TCRB CDR3s proved moderately but significantly shorter in all four CD4+ subsets. Type 1 diabetes patients showed fewer insertions and more deletions at VDJ junctions.

Each of the CD4+ naive, central memory, regulatory and stem cell-like memory populations was sorted via CD45RO/CCR7/CD25/CD127/CD95/CD27. Sequencing input: central memory CD4+ T cells from blood. The J gene is TRBJ1-1, the V gene TRBV7-2; D is unclear. This TCR was sampled from a man between 25 and 39 years old with type 1 diabetes. Here the CDR3 DNA reads TGTGCCAGCAGCTTAGCTTCCCTTCACACTGAAGCTTTCTTT. Translating it yields CASSLASLHTEAFF.